Sequencing of this T cell receptor beta chain was carried out in a study of blood T cell repertoires in COVID-19. As for the study in general: Acute-phase and convalescent COVID-19 samples originated in the United States, Italy and Spain. T cells, B-cell-depleted T cells, or PBMCs supplied cDNA or gDNA.

This CDR3 is 14 amino acids long. CDR1 is MNHEY and CDR2 is SVGAGI in the germline V gene. With 8 bases clipped from V and 1 base from J, the junction kept 6 bases outside the gene matches. Per the original data handling: The authors estimated nucleated cell counts from reference gene primer amplification. TCRdb's copy holds only in-frame clones and misses some; the assay was immunoSEQ multiplex PCR. V and J calls and clone size are those listed in that table; D and trimming were worked out from the DNA. The data show some 69,000 clones, approximately 80% seen once. The V gene is TRBV6-5, the J gene TRBJ1-1; 8 bases fit TRBD1. The sequenced sample consisted of peripheral blood. The TCR comes from a man older than 75 with active or convalescent COVID-19. This CDR3 is CASVKDRANTEAFF. For the CDR3, the DNA is TGTGCCAGCGTCAAGGACAGGGCGAACACTGAAGCTTTCTTT.